The next 2 T cell receptor beta chains were all read from a single sample in a study of identifying expanded T cells in peripheral blood (dated by TCRdb to between 2017 and 2020). Libraries were prepared through the immunoSEQ multiplex PCR assay. TCRdb provides this immuneACCESS table in a form limited to in-frame rearrangements. Some clones are lacking; in checked studies, under half of them reflect an unresolved V gene, and why the rest are absent is not known. Within this sample are roughly 92,000 clones, with roughly 91% of them counted one time only. The top ten constitute 15% to 20% of the sample. The source material was blood. The receptor set was obtained from a person between 18 and 69 years old in good health.

The chain links TRBV6-5 to TRBJ1-4, with TRBD1 identical over 8 bases. Looked up from germline, CDR1 is MNHEY and CDR2 is SVGAGI. The CDR3 has 13 residues. V lost 6 bases and J lost 10; bases outside the gene matches: 7. CDR3 region: CASSVGQGSKLFF. In DNA form, the CDR3 reads TGTGCCAGCAGCGTCGGACAGGGATCAAAACTGTTTTTT.

V and J are TRBV15 and TRBJ1-5; D uncertain. This CDR3 is 15 amino acids long. V lost 2 bases to trimming and J lost 6 bases, with 14 bases between them. Germline assignment: CDR1 LNHNV and CDR2 YYDKDF (reference sequence). The CDR3 region is CATSRSVGTGQPQHF. The DNA for the CDR3 is TGTGCCACCAGCAGAAGTGTAGGCACTGGTCAGCCCCAGCATTTT. The full variable domain, rest sourced from reference TRBV15 and TRBJ1-5, is DAMVIQNPRYQVTQFGKPVTLSCSQTLNHNVMYWYQQKSSQAPKLLFHYYDKDFNNEADTPDNFQSRRPNTSFCFLDIRSPGLGDTAMYLCATSRSVGTGQPQHFGDGTRLSIL.